This record looks at one T cell receptor (beta chain) sequence and its context. This entry comes from a study of blood T cell repertoires in COVID-19. Overall study: PBMCs, B-cell-depleted T cells, or T cells provided the cDNA or gDNA that made up the material.

Germline lookup yields CDR1 LNHDA and CDR2 SQIVND (reference sequence). The CDR3 totals 15 residues. V was clipped by 7 bases and J by 0 bases; unmatched bases: 8. In the source study's methods: It was from reference gene primer amplification that nucleated cell counts were estimated. TCRdb's copy holds only in-frame clones and misses some; the assay was immunoSEQ multiplex PCR. V, J and clone size derive from that table, while D and trimming were established from the DNA sequence. The sample has 70,000 to 95,000 clones; 75% to 85% are singletons. The sequence was collected from a woman aged 70-85 years with acute or convalescent COVID-19. V is TRBV19 and J is TRBJ2-7; 8 bases match TRBD2. The sample was peripheral blood. In nucleotides, the CDR3 is TGTGCCAGTAATGAGAACGGGAGGGCCTCCTACGAGCAGTACTTC. It yields the protein CASNENGRASYEQYF.